The 23 T cell receptor beta chains listed next were all sequenced from one sample in a study of shared clonotypes between healthy human individuals. Only CD45RO-negative cells positively selected for CCR7 counted as naive CD8 cells, so terminally differentiated effector memory CD45RA+ cells were excluded. Profiled with immunoSEQ multiplex PCR; TCRdb holds only in-frame clones, not every one. The sample lists roughly 2,000,000 clones; 90% to 95% were seen once. Sequencing was done on a sample of naive CD8+ T cells from PBMCs. Receptor source: a young man in good health. Some clones in this sample may be carry-over from other donors' samples.

J is TRBJ1-1 and V is TRBV12-5; 9 nucleotides agree with TRBD1. This CDR3 has 17 amino acids. CDR1 is LGHNT, CDR2 FRNRAP, per germline. The trim removed 5 bases at V and 6 bases at J, leaving 16 bases unmatched. CDR3 coding DNA: TGTGCTAGTGGTCCCGGCCTACAGGGGGCGAGAAGCCCTGAAGCTTTCTTT. Its protein is CASGPGLQGARSPEAFF.

The genes are TRBV27 and TRBJ2-7; D is possibly TRBD1 (7 bases). The CDR3 spans 17 residues. Per the germline V gene, CDR1 is MNHEY and CDR2 is SMNVEV (reference sequence). The V end lost 5 bases, the J end lost 2 bases, and 22 bases lay between the germline ends. The CDR3 loop is CASSPRGGGTVTYEQYF. CDR3 DNA sequence: TGTGCCAGCAGTCCGCGGGGTGGTGGGACAGTAACCTACGAGCAGTACTTC.

The chain couples TRBV25-1 to TRBJ2-1; tentative D call: TRBD2 (6 bases). Germline CDR1 reads MGHDK; CDR2 reads SYGVNS. The CDR3 runs to 12 residues. With 8 bases removed from V and 11 bases from J, the gap between germline ends came to 16 bases. DNA of the CDR3: TGTGCCAGCCAGGAGGGAAACACTCAGCAGTTCTTC. Residues: CASQEGNTQQFF.

V usage is TRBV7-9 and J usage is TRBJ2-1; TRBD2 aligns across 14 bases. V dropped 2 bases and J dropped 10; count of bases not matched to a gene: 10. Germline CDR1 is SEHNR and CDR2 is FQNEAQ (reference sequence). The CDR3 covers 17 residues. The CDR3 region has the DNA TGTGCCAGCAGCTTAATCGCGGGACTAGCGGGAGTCCAAGAGCAGTTCTTC. Translation: CASSLIAGLAGVQEQFF.

J is TRBJ1-1 and V is TRBV4-1, with a weak D call TRBD1 (6 bases). The CDR3 has 13 residues. Germline V gene sequence: CDR1 MGHRA, CDR2 YSYEKL. Trimming shortened V by 4 bases and J by 5 bases, and 11 bases separated the two germline ends. The CDR3 DNA sequence: TGCGCCAGCAGCCCGGACAGAGGAACTGAAGCTTTCTTT. Protein product: CASSPDRGTEAFF.

This clone has a handful of counts. The rearrangement links TRBV25-1 to TRBJ1-1; D is unclear. This CDR3 contains 11 residues. V lost 8 bases and J lost 1, with 5 bases in between. Germline V lookup: CDR1 MGHDK, CDR2 SYGVNS. The CDR3 loop reads CASAGNTEAFF. CDR3 sequence (DNA): TGTGCCAGCGCTGGGAACACTGAAGCTTTCTTT.

The chain joins TRBV15 to TRBJ1-1; D remains ambiguous. Germline V gene data show CDR1 as LNHNV and CDR2 as YYDKDF (reference sequence). The CDR3 contains 15 residues. V lost 5 bases and J 0 bases, leaving 13 bases between the germline ends. The chain's CDR3 is CATSPGGELNTEAFF. For the CDR3, the DNA is TGTGCCACCAGCCCGGGTGGAGAATTGAACACTGAAGCTTTCTTT. Complete variable domain (other parts from reference TRBV15 and TRBJ1-1): DAMVIQNPRYQVTQFGKPVTLSCSQTLNHNVMYWYQQKSSQAPKLLFHYYDKDFNNEADTPDNFQSRRPNTSFCFLDIRSPGLGDTAMYLCATSPGGELNTEAFFGQGTRLTVV.

V gene TRBV6-1 combines with J gene TRBJ2-7; the D gene is possibly TRBD2 (7 bases). The CDR3 covers 14 residues. V shed 3 bases and J shed 0 bases, with 9 bases lying between them. Germline V gives CDR1 MNHNS, CDR2 SASEGT. CDR3 sequence (DNA): TGTGCCAGCAGTGATCGGGGGGCCTCCTACGAGCAGTACTTC. It encodes CASSDRGASYEQYF.

The chain couples TRBV30 to TRBJ2-7; possible D gene TRBD1, 6 bases. This CDR3 has 13 amino acids. Germline values: CDR1 GTSNPN, CDR2 SVGIG (reference sequence). The V end lost 3 bases, the J end lost 1 base, and 10 bases lay between the germline ends. CDR3 region: CAWRKTGSYEQYF. The DNA for the CDR3 is TGTGCCTGGAGGAAAACAGGGTCCTACGAGCAGTACTTC.

The CDR3 DNA follows: TGTGCCAGCAGCGGGACATATAACTATGGCTACACCTTC. Its protein is CASSGTYNYGYTF. V and J are TRBV9 and TRBJ1-2; possibly TRBD1 for D (5 bases). This CDR3 is built from 13 residues. Per the germline V gene, CDR1 is SGDLS and CDR2 is YYNGEE. V lost 3 bases, J lost 1 base, and 7 bases lay in between.

This clone was counted a single time. V gene TRBV29-1 combines with J gene TRBJ1-2; TRBD1 is a possible D gene (5 bases). Germline lookup yields CDR1 SQVTM and CDR2 ANQGSEA. The V and J ends lost 0 bases and 0 bases respectively, with 17 bases between them. The CDR3 totals 17 residues. The CDR3 loop is CSVEERDGNTANYGYTF. CDR3 in DNA: TGCAGCGTTGAAGAACGGGACGGAAATACAGCTAACTATGGCTACACCTTC.

This clone occurred a few times. Other nucleotide sequences in the sample specify the same CDR3. The chain has TRBV4-1 and TRBJ1-3; D not resolved. This CDR3 region has 13 residues. Deletions cut 1 base from V and 4 bases from J, with 5 bases between. The germline CDR1 and CDR2 sequences are MGHRA and YSYEKL. The CDR3 is CASSQVGGNTIYF. CDR3 sequence (DNA): TGCGCCAGCAGCCAAGTAGGCGGAAACACCATATATTTT.

The chain combines TRBV5-1 with TRBJ2-1; D is tentatively TRBD1 or TRBD2 (6 bases each). In germline, CDR1 is SGHRS, CDR2 YFSETQ. The CDR3 totals 16 residues. Trimming took 7 bases from V and 4 from J, leaving 21 bases between them. The chain's CDR3 is CASGELQTRGYNEQFF. In nucleotides, the CDR3 is TGCGCCAGCGGCGAGCTTCAGACTAGGGGGTACAATGAGCAGTTCTTC.

The genes are TRBV10-2 and TRBJ2-2; D remains ambiguous. Trimming stripped 2 bases from V and 7 bases from J, with 5 bases between. CDR3 length: 12 residues. Per germline, CDR1 WSHSY and CDR2 SAAADI. CDR3 DNA sequence: TGCGCCAGCAGTGAGAAGGGCGGGGAGCTGTTTTTT. This codes for CASSEKGGELFF.

This clone was seen once. Distinct nucleotide sequences in the sample also encode this CDR3. The genes are TRBV19 and TRBJ2-7; 7 bases are a match to TRBD2. V lost 5 bases to trimming and J lost 2 bases; unmatched junction nucleotides: 0. Germline CDR1 is LNHDA and CDR2 is SQIVND (reference sequence). The CDR3 loop spans 12 amino acids. The CDR3 region has the DNA TGTGCCAGTAGTGGACTAGCCTACGAGCAGTACTTC. This translates into CASSGLAYEQYF.

The chain joins TRBV2 to TRBJ2-7; TRBD2 agrees at 12 bases. Trimming took 8 bases from V and 5 from J; bases not matched to a gene: 7. Per germline, CDR1 SNHLY and CDR2 FYNNEI. The CDR3 is 14 amino acids. CDR3 sequence: CASGLAGFIHEQYF. The CDR3 DNA reads as TGTGCCAGCGGACTAGCGGGATTTATCCACGAGCAGTACTTC.

There are a few counts of this clone. The rearrangement uses TRBV7-9 and TRBJ1-5; TRBD1 might be the D (6 bases). Germline CDR1 is SEHNR and CDR2 is FQNEAQ (reference sequence). The CDR3 length is 15 residues. The V gene lost 5 bases and the J gene lost 3 bases, with 14 bases spanning the gap. CDR3 in amino acids: CASSPPTGPNQPQHF. CDR3 sequence (DNA): TGTGCCAGCAGCCCCCCCACAGGGCCCAATCAGCCCCAGCATTTT.

This clone appeared a single time. The rearrangement uses TRBV5-4 and TRBJ2-3, with 8 bases lining up with TRBD1. The germline gives CDR1 SGHNT, CDR2 YYREEE (reference sequence). The CDR3 spans 16 residues. The trim removed 6 bases at V and 1 base at J, leaving 10 bases unmatched. The CDR3 coding sequence is TGTGCCAGCACTATCACAGGGGGATGGGGCACAGATACGCAGTATTTT. Translating it yields CASTITGGWGTDTQYF.

V and J are TRBV27 and TRBJ2-2, with a tentative D call TRBD2 (6 bases). Germline V gene lookup returns CDR1 MNHEY and CDR2 SMNVEV (reference sequence). The CDR3 length is 16 residues. V lost 2 bases and J lost 0, with 10 bases in between. CDR3 region: CASSLGGFPNTGELFF. CDR3 sequence (DNA): TGTGCCAGCAGTTTAGGGGGGTTCCCGAACACCGGGGAGCTGTTTTTT.

On this clone: Other DNA sequences of this sample code for an identical CDR3. The rearrangement joins TRBV27 to TRBJ2-7, with D tentatively TRBD2 (6 bases). Germline assignment: CDR1 MNHEY and CDR2 SMNVEV (reference sequence). The CDR3 spans 13 residues. Trimming took off 6 bases at V and 4 bases at J, with 13 bases between the two ends. The CDR3 protein is CASSHGGSYEQYF. The CDR3 DNA reads TGTGCCAGCAGCCACGGGGGAAGTTACGAGCAGTACTTC.

The chain couples TRBV27 to TRBJ2-7; 7 nucleotides align to TRBD2. Unmatched junction bases numbered 7, after V lost 5 bases and J lost 6 bases. The CDR3 consists of 13 residues. In germline, CDR1 is MNHEY, CDR2 SMNVEV (reference sequence). The CDR3 protein is CASSPRGEGEQYF. CDR3 coding DNA: TGTGCCAGCAGTCCCCGGGGGGAAGGCGAGCAGTACTTC.

This clone was found once. The chain employs TRBV5-1 and TRBJ2-3; 10 positions match TRBD2. CDR1 is SGHRS, CDR2 YFSETQ, per germline. The CDR3 is made up of 15 amino acids. Trimming cost V 4 bases and J 1 base; bases outside gene matches: 3. The CDR3 DNA reads TGCGCCAGCAGCACTAGCGGGATACGCACAGATACGCAGTATTTT. It specifies CASSTSGIRTDTQYF.

The chain uses TRBV6-5 and TRBJ2-7; 7 bases map to TRBD1. Germline V gene lookup returns CDR1 MNHEY and CDR2 SVGAGI. Germline trimming cut 6 bases from V and 4 bases from J; bases unmatched to any gene: 12. The length of the CDR3 is 15 residues. For the CDR3, the DNA is TGTGCCAGCAGCACCTCCGGGACAGCAGCATACGAGCAGTACTTC. Residues: CASSTSGTAAYEQYF.